These T cell receptor beta chains were read from a single sample in a study of T-cell reconstitution after alpha-beta-depleted transplantation in children. TCRdb recomputed calls from the PCR reads with MiXCR, one row per CDR3 protein. This sample has about 540,000 distinct CDR3 sequences, with about a sixth found just once. Specimen: PBMCs from the stem cell graft donor, collected from the stem cell graft. The origin of the receptors is a human donor who donated a stem cell graft to a child with acute lymphoblastic leukemia. Each CDR3 is given with its conserved first and last residue.

v_call	j_call	cdr3_aa
TRBV5-1	TRBJ2-1	CASSLALWEPYNEQFF
TRBV18	TRBJ2-1	CASSSSGRETYNEQFF
TRBV5-6	TRBJ1-5	CASSLRATGDQPQHF
TRBV5-1	TRBJ2-7	CASSLKLGGPYEQYF
TRBV29-1	TRBJ2-1	CSVRQVSGNEQFF
TRBV6-4	TRBJ2-3	CASSDSSGDLDTQYF
TRBV5-1	TRBJ2-7	CASSFAPASNYEQYF
TRBV7-9	TRBJ2-7	CASSSGFLVHEQYF
TRBV5-6	TRBJ1-4	CASRDGTGGGTNEKLFF
TRBV7-3	TRBJ2-1	CASSLAKYNEQFF
TRBV12-3/TRBV12-4	TRBJ2-5	CASSSETLSGRVETQYF
TRBV5-1	TRBJ2-5	CASSFSEAAKETQYF
TRBV19	TRBJ1-5	CASSPGGGLRNQPQHF
TRBV7-6	TRBJ1-1	CASSLRRDRGITEAFF
TRBV29-1	TRBJ1-1	CSVLNIPPGVSSPFF
TRBV27	TRBJ1-5	CASSFVAHNQPQHF
TRBV10-3	TRBJ2-1	CAISELHPYNEQFF
TRBV12-3/TRBV12-4	TRBJ1-2	CASSFAGEDTF
TRBV12-3/TRBV12-4	TRBJ2-3	CASSLALGQGAPDTQYF
TRBV29-1	TRBJ1-1	CSVATGAMNTEAFF